Below, one T cell receptor (beta chain) is given with its context. V shed 11 bases, J shed 7 bases, and the junction held 13 bases outside the gene matches. The V gene's germline CDR1 is SNHLY and CDR2 FYNNEI. The CDR3 spans 13 residues. The record originates from a study of cytomegalovirus exposure and HLA in healthy donors. PCR employed 60 Vbeta and 13 Jbeta primers. The protocol was immunoSEQ multiplex PCR, while the TCRdb copy is restricted to in-frame clones and leaves out a portion. The sample carries 100,000 or so clones, 60% to 75% recorded once. The chain uses TRBV2 and TRBJ1-2, with 7 bases lining up with TRBD1. Sequencing was carried out using PBMCs. The TCR comes from a man aged 45-60 years in good health and CMV-seronegative. CDR3 in amino acids: CARVPGGGSGYTF. The CDR3 nucleotides read TGTGCCCGCGTACCGGGAGGGGGCAGTGGCTACACCTTC. The whole variable domain, remainder taken from reference TRBV2 and TRBJ1-2, is EPEVTQTPSHQVTQMGQEVILRCVPISNHLYFYWYRQILGQKVEFLVSFYNNEISEKSEIFDDQFSVERPDGSNFTLKIRSTKLEDSAMYFCARVPGGGSGYTFGSGTRLTVV.